What follows is one T cell receptor (beta chain) and its context. Its antigen is not known. The data belong to a study of T cells in Graves' hyperthyroidism and ophthalmopathy. RNA transcripts were the template for amplifying TCR beta CDR3 regions. An initial round of RT-PCR targeting the TCR CDR3 relied on the HTBI primer set. TCRdb ran MiXCR on the multiplex PCR reads and lists one entry per CDR3 protein. The top ten clones hold under 55% of a sample with about 340,000 distinct CDR3 sequences, 15% to 20% of them seen once. General study findings and limits: The blood repertoire included most of the expanded thyroid clonotypes above 0.001.

Out of 8.5 to 10 ml of fresh peripheral blood came the PBMCs. The CDR3 has 16 residues. In germline, CDR1 is PRHDT, CDR2 FYEKMQ (reference sequence). V was shortened by 5 bases and J by 5 bases, with 18 bases between the two germline ends. This clonotype originated in a woman between 50 and 59 years old with Graves' hyperthyroidism. This chain links TRBV13 with TRBJ2-2; D is perhaps TRBD2 (7 bases). Material: blood. The CDR3 coding sequence is TGTGCCAGCAGCGAGACGGCGGGGGCCGAGACCGGGGAGCTGTTTTTT. Its protein is CASSETAGAETGELFF. Complete variable domain (other parts from reference TRBV13 and TRBJ2-2): AAGVIQSPRHLIKEKRETATLKCYPIPRHDTVYWYQQGPGQDPQFLISFYEKMQSDKGSIPDRFSAQQFSDYHSELNMSSLELGDSALYFCASSETAGAETGELFFGEGSRLTVL.